Following are 26 T cell receptor beta chains from one sample sequenced in a study of blood T cells in healthy people across ages. Then a second PCR, running about 7 to 11 cycles, was carried out with a sample-barcoded 5' primer and a J-beta primer mix. TCRdb itself ran the 5' RACE reads through MiXCR, one entry per CDR3 protein. The sample contains about 1,600,000 distinct CDR3 sequences, about 43% of which appear only once. The sample consisted of blood. These receptors came from a young woman in good health.

The CDR3 nucleotides read TGCAGTGCTAGAGAGGACAGGGGCCGTGTAACCCTCCACTTT. Residues: CSAREDRGRVTLHF. J is TRBJ1-6 and V is TRBV20-1; the match to TRBD1 covers 9 bases. This CDR3 contains 14 residues. Germline loops: CDR1 DFQATT, CDR2 SNEGSKA (reference sequence). Trimming at V came to 0 bases and at J to 14 bases, leaving 8 bases not matched to a gene.

The chain carries TRBV11-2 and TRBJ2-7, with a tentative D call TRBD2 (5 bases). This CDR3 spans 20 amino acids. V shed 5 bases and J shed 1 base, with 30 bases lying between them. Germline CDR1 and CDR2: SGHAT and FQNNGV. This CDR3 is CASSNKAAVLPIQISYEQYF. CDR3 nucleotide sequence: TGTGCCAGCAGCAACAAGGCAGCGGTCCTCCCAATCCAGATTTCCTACGAGCAGTACTTC.

V is TRBV21-1 and J is TRBJ2-7. TRBV21-1 is a listed pseudogene. The CDR3 spans 10 residues. CDR3 DNA sequence: TGTGCCAGCAGCAAAGCCGAGCAGTACTTC. Residues: CASSKAEQYF.

This clonotype was detected only a few times. The V call is TRBV12-3 or TRBV12-4, the J call TRBJ2-1; 7 positions agree with TRBD2. J was trimmed by 2 bases and V by 7 bases; bases with no gene match: 14. There are 17 residues in the CDR3. The CDR3: CASTRILSGIPYNEQFF. CDR3 nucleotide sequence: TGTGCCAGCACCCGTATTCTAAGCGGGATCCCCTACAATGAGCAGTTCTTC.

The chain uses TRBV2 and TRBJ1-5; TRBD1 might be the D (5 bases). The germline V gene encodes CDR1 SNHLY and CDR2 FYNNEI. The CDR3 has 15 amino acids. Trimming shortened V by 3 bases and J by 4 bases, and 13 bases separated the two germline ends. CDR3 sequence reads: CASSDRGEGNQPQHF. The CDR3 DNA reads TGTGCCAGCAGTGATAGAGGGGAGGGTAATCAGCCCCAGCATTTT.

V and J are TRBV20-1 and TRBJ1-6; possibly TRBD1 for D (5 bases). Deletions cut 0 bases from V and 8 bases from J, with 17 bases between. This CDR3 has 16 residues. Germline assignment: CDR1 DFQATT and CDR2 SNEGSKA (reference sequence). CDR3 sequence reads: CSARDPNQGRDSPLHF. For the CDR3, the DNA is TGCAGTGCTAGAGATCCCAATCAGGGAAGGGATTCACCCCTCCACTTT.

V gene TRBV3-1 combines with J gene TRBJ2-1; 11 nucleotides match TRBD2. V lost 4 bases, J lost 5 bases, and 10 bases stayed unmatched. Germline CDR1 is LGHDT and CDR2 is YNNKEL (reference sequence). The CDR3 length is 17 residues. CDR3 in amino acids: CASSRLAGGGSHNEQFF. CDR3 nucleotide sequence: TGTGCCAGCAGCCGGCTAGCGGGAGGAGGGTCCCACAATGAGCAGTTCTTC.

V gene TRBV4-1 combines with J gene TRBJ1-1; maybe TRBD1 (6 bases). The CDR3 is 15 residues long. The V end lost 4 bases, the J end lost 7 bases, and 19 bases lay between the germline ends. Germline V gives CDR1 MGHRA, CDR2 YSYEKL. The CDR3 DNA reads as TGCGCCAGCAGCCCACCGGGGGCGTCGTGGAATGAAGCTTTCTTT. It specifies CASSPPGASWNEAFF.

This chain uses TRBV7-3 with TRBJ2-7, with TRBD1 as a possible D gene (6 bases). The J call may be mistaken, given a closer DNA end match to TRBJ2-1. CDR3 size: 14 residues. Germline V gene data show CDR1 as SGHTA and CDR2 as FQGTGA. CDR3 nucleotides: TGTGCCAGCAGCTCCCTGGGACAAAGCGATGAGCAGTTCTTC. Translated: CASSSLGQSDEQFF.

This chain uses TRBV7-6 with TRBJ2-5, with D unclear. This CDR3 is built from 13 residues. The V end lost 0 bases, the J end lost 5 bases, and 7 bases lay between the germline ends. Germline CDR1 SGHVS, CDR2 FNYEAQ. CDR3 bases: TGTGCCAGCAGCTTAGCGACGTCGGAGACCCAGTACTTC. It encodes CASSLATSETQYF.

The chain links TRBV5-5 to TRBJ1-2; D is uncertain. The CDR3 length is 14 residues. Germline CDR1 and CDR2: SGHKS and YYEKEE (reference sequence). Trimming removed 0 bases from V and 8 bases from J, with 14 bases in between. Here the CDR3 DNA reads TGTGCCAGCAGCTTGGACGGACTAACTTGGGGCTACACCTTC. Amino acids: CASSLDGLTWGYTF.

This clonotype turned up a few times. This chain connects TRBV14 to TRBJ2-7; a possible D gene is TRBD2 (5 bases). The CDR3 is made up of 15 amino acids. The germline V gene has CDR1 SGHDN and CDR2 FVKESK. V lost 4 bases to trimming and J lost 0 bases, with 13 bases between them. This chain's CDR3 is CASSREAVPSYEQYF. CDR3 nucleotides: TGTGCCAGCAGCCGAGAAGCGGTCCCCTCCTACGAGCAGTACTTC.

The chain joins TRBV12-3 or TRBV12-4 to TRBJ1-4; D not resolved. V was cut by 6 bases and J by 8 bases, with 13 bases left in between. The CDR3 sequence is 13 residues long. CDR3: CASSRALVEKLFF. Here the CDR3 DNA reads TGTGCCAGCAGCCGCGCCCTTGTCGAAAAACTGTTTTTT.

The V gene is TRBV12-3 or TRBV12-4, the J gene TRBJ2-3; 7 bases align to TRBD2. J lost 2 bases, V lost 6 bases, and 8 bases had no gene match. The CDR3 loop spans 15 amino acids. The CDR3 nucleotides are TGTGCCAGCAGCCCGCCCGGGGACTACACAGATACGCAGTATTTT. The encoded protein is CASSPPGDYTDTQYF.

J is TRBJ2-7 and V is TRBV30; TRBD1 matches 7 bases. The V gene end was trimmed by 0 bases and the J gene end by 2 bases; junction bases not matched to a gene: 1. The length of the CDR3 is 13 residues. The germline gives CDR1 GTSNPN, CDR2 SVGIG (reference sequence). The CDR3 DNA follows: TGTGCCTGGAGTGTGCAGGGGGCCTACGAGCAGTACTTC. The encoded protein is CAWSVQGAYEQYF. Complete variable domain (other parts from reference TRBV30 and TRBJ2-7): SQTIHQWPATLVQPVGSPLSLECTVEGTSNPNLYWYRQAAGRGLQLLFYSVGIGQISSEVPQNLSASRPQDRQFILSSKKLLLSDSGFYLCAWSVQGAYEQYFGPGTRLTVT.

The V call is TRBV9, the J call TRBJ2-1; TRBD2 is a possible D gene (6 bases). Deletions cut 0 bases from V and 6 bases from J, with 13 bases between. CDR3 size: 15 residues. The germline gives CDR1 SGDLS, CDR2 YYNGEE. The CDR3 protein is CASSVDGGNSNEQFF. CDR3 DNA: TGTGCCAGCAGCGTAGATGGGGGGAATAGCAATGAGCAGTTCTTC.

The CDR3 protein is CASSQLMGGEQYF. CDR3 DNA: TGCGCCAGCAGCCAATTAATGGGGGGCGAGCAGTACTTC. This chain joins TRBV4-1 and TRBJ2-7; D might be TRBD2 (6 bases). V shed 2 bases and J shed 6 bases, with 11 bases lying between them. Germline CDR1 reads MGHRA; CDR2 reads YSYEKL. There are 13 residues in the CDR3.

The genes are TRBV6-1 and TRBJ2-3, with D perhaps TRBD1 or TRBD2 (5 bases each). V dropped 4 bases and J dropped 0 bases, with 14 bases sitting between them. CDR3 size: 16 residues. Germline lookup yields CDR1 MNHNS and CDR2 SASEGT. The CDR3, as DNA: TGTGCCAGCAGTGTAGGGACCAGAAAAAGCACAGATACGCAGTATTTT. Translation: CASSVGTRKSTDTQYF.

This clonotype has a handful of counts. The CDR3 bases are TGCGCCAGCAGCCAAGATGGGGGCGCAGGGAATGGCTACACCTTC. Its translation: CASSQDGGAGNGYTF. This chain connects TRBV4-1 to TRBJ1-2; possible D gene TRBD1, 6 bases. Germline V gene sequence: CDR1 MGHRA, CDR2 YSYEKL. Trimming pared 0 bases from V and 6 bases from J, leaving 14 bases between. The CDR3 length is 15 residues.

In this sample, this clonotype turned up many times. The gene calls are TRBV4-2 and TRBJ2-6; D unclear. V lost 2 bases to trimming and J lost 0 bases, with 5 bases between them. The germline V gene encodes CDR1 LGHNA and CDR2 YNFKEQ. The CDR3 runs to 15 residues. The CDR3 is CASSQTLSGANVLTF. CDR3 in DNA: TGTGCCAGCAGCCAAACCCTCTCTGGGGCCAACGTCCTGACTTTC.

V gene TRBV5-8 combines with J gene TRBJ2-5; TRBD1 is a possible D gene (5 bases). Trimming shortened V by 5 bases and J by 5 bases, and 19 bases separated the two germline ends. Per the germline V gene, CDR1 is SGHTS and CDR2 is YDEGEE. The CDR3 is made up of 15 amino acids. CDR3 sequence: CASRTDRARGETQYF. In nucleotides, the CDR3 is TGTGCCAGCAGGACCGACAGAGCCCGTGGGGAGACCCAGTACTTC.

The V call is TRBV18, the J call TRBJ2-5, with D perhaps TRBD2 (6 bases). This CDR3 region has 14 residues. V was clipped by 3 bases and J by 11 bases, with 19 bases between them. CDR1 and CDR2 from the germline V gene are KGHSH and LQKENI. The DNA for the CDR3 is TGTGCCAGCTCACCCTACGCGACTAGTCCTGAGCAGTACTTC. As protein: CASSPYATSPEQYF.

The chain carries TRBV7-2 and TRBJ2-4; 11 bases are a match to TRBD2. V dropped 1 base and J dropped 0; count of bases not matched to a gene: 11. CDR1 is SGHTA and CDR2 is FQGNSA in the germline V gene. This CDR3 is built from 20 residues. The CDR3 region has the DNA TGTGCCAGCAGCTTAGAGCGTAGCGGGAGGGCCCTCGGAGCCAAAAACATTCAGTACTTC. This translates into CASSLERSGRALGAKNIQYF.

This clonotype has only a few counts. The J gene is TRBJ2-5, the V gene TRBV12-3 or TRBV12-4; 7 nucleotides line up with TRBD1. This CDR3 region has 14 residues. The V and J ends lost 5 bases and 0 bases, in that order; junction bases with no gene match: 3. The CDR3, as DNA: TGTGCCAGCAGTACGACAGGGTACCAAGAGACCCAGTACTTC. The encoded protein is CASSTTGYQETQYF.

V gene TRBV29-1 combines with J gene TRBJ2-2; the match to TRBD2 covers 11 bases. With V trimmed by 2 bases and J by 5 bases, 1 base remained unmatched. Germline lookup yields CDR1 SQVTM and CDR2 ANQGSEA. The CDR3 extends over 14 amino acids. For the CDR3, the DNA is TGCAGCGTTGAACGACTAGCGGGGACCGGGGAGCTGTTTTTT. It yields the protein CSVERLAGTGELFF.

For this clonotype: A much more abundant neighbour one base away suggests this may be a read error. This chain connects TRBV3-1 to TRBJ2-3; D unresolved. V lost 0 bases, J lost 2 bases, and 12 bases lay in between. CDR1 and CDR2 from the germline V gene are LGHDT and YNNKEL (reference sequence). This CDR3 is built from 16 residues. CDR3 DNA: TGTGCCAGCAGCCAAGATGTGGCTTTACTCACAGATACGCAGTATTTT. This translates into CASSQDVALLTDTQYF.